The rows below give T cell receptor beta chains drawn from one sample of a study of blood T cells in healthy people across ages. TCRdb re-derived calls from the 5' RACE reads in MiXCR, one entry per CDR3 protein. The sample records 1.2 million to 1.5 million distinct CDR3 sequences, about 43% being singletons. Specimen: blood. These receptors were obtained from a woman between 18 and 29 years old in good health. Each CDR3 is given without its conserved first and last residue. Part of the rows lack a size; the others show once, few, many or a class for expanded clones.

>TRBJ2-5|.|TRBV7-8
ASSSNRDRGRKETQY
>TRBJ1-1|.|TRBV11-3
ASSLGSRVEAF
>TRBJ2-7|.|TRBV21-1
ASSPIGKLREQY
>TRBJ2-7|.|TRBV7-9
ASSGSGGRGEQY
>TRBJ2-4|few|TRBV14
ASSQELAGAKNIQY
>TRBJ2-4|few|TRBV20-1
SARGALAGGGGNIQY
>TRBJ1-2|few|TRBV29-1
SVVDRVYGYT
>TRBJ2-7|few|TRBV27
ASSWKSSYEQY
>TRBJ2-5|few|TRBV9
ASSPEGQSQETQY
>TRBJ2-3|.|TRBV6-6
ASRGTGGITDTQY
>TRBJ1-2|.|TRBV29-1
SDVEDRVGYGYT
>.|.|TRBV3-1
ASSAGLAAGSSYNEQY
>TRBJ1-5|.|TRBV28
ASSFVGNSNQPQH
>TRBJ2-5|.|TRBV5-1
ASKKQETQY
>TRBJ2-3|once|TRBV2
ASRRLAGTTDTQY
>TRBJ2-1|few|TRBV20-1
SARDSGLADYNEQF
>TRBJ2-7|few|TRBV20-1
SARVFPKDEQY
>TRBJ1-1|.|TRBV28
AGRDRGPDTEAF
>TRBJ1-2|few|TRBV27
ASSLSNTHTYGYT
>TRBJ2-1|.|TRBV6-4
ASSALGQTNNEQF
>TRBJ2-4|few|TRBV27
ASSRQGAENIQY
>TRBJ1-1|.|TRBV7-9
ASSLIGPGAWTEAF
>TRBJ2-5|.|TRBV20-1
SASSLNQETQY
>TRBJ1-2|few|TRBV10-3
AISGTGSDYGYT
>TRBJ1-1|few|TRBV3-1
ASGPNTEAF
>TRBJ2-5|many|TRBV10-3
AISGTDQETQY
>TRBJ2-5|.|TRBV5-1
ASSPEWRARDEQY
>TRBJ2-1|.|TRBV20-1
SARPVAGGSLSYNEQF
>TRBJ2-7|.|TRBV29-1
SALSGTRTYEQY
>TRBJ1-2|.|TRBV7-2
ASSSSPGQAYGYT
>.|.|TRBV24-1
ATALGGNGETQY
>TRBJ2-3|.|TRBV6-2/TRBV6-3
ASRKGPSTDTQY
>TRBJ2-5|.|TRBV6-2/TRBV6-3
ASRSSGTPTETQY
>TRBJ1-2|.|TRBV3-1
ASSQEAVNYGYT
>TRBJ2-1|many|TRBV12-3/TRBV12-4
ASSLGGGQYNEQF
>TRBJ2-5|.|TRBV20-1
SARRLREASATQY
>TRBJ2-7|.|TRBV30
AWSVAGLAYEQY
>TRBJ2-3|.|TRBV11-2
ASSLVGLAQTLGDTQY
>TRBJ2-7|.|TRBV2
ASSAGDKTYEQY
>TRBJ1-6|.|TRBV4-1
ASSQETASSYNSPLH
>TRBJ1-1|.|TRBV18
ASSSYQPDTEAF
>TRBJ2-5|.|TRBV28
ASRETGGETETQY
>TRBJ2-3|.|TRBV2
ASSERVADTQY
>TRBJ1-1|.|TRBV7-2
ASSPWRFRDRNTEAF
>TRBJ2-3|.|TRBV15
ATSRGGTLKDDTQY
>TRBJ2-1|few|TRBV4-2
ASSQSGRTSGSYEQF
>TRBJ2-7|few|TRBV2
ASSATGGPAIRY
>TRBJ1-6|.|TRBV5-6
ASSDRDRSKSLH
>TRBJ2-7|.|TRBV9
ASSVDGGGTYNEQY
>TRBJ2-3|.|TRBV7-3
ASSLMPSGDTQY
>TRBJ1-2|.|TRBV10-3
AISEGTGINYGYT
>TRBJ1-2|many|TRBV25-1
ASRDSNYGYT
>TRBJ1-5|.|TRBV10-3
AISDSETGVNQPQH
>TRBJ2-2|.|TRBV20-1
SALGTGGKFDTGELF
>TRBJ2-7|.|TRBV2
ASSSGTRPYEQY